The sequence of this T cell receptor beta chain was determined in a study of cytomegalovirus exposure and HLA in healthy donors (dated by TCRdb to the late 2010s). General notes on the study: In an earlier analysis of approximately 640 of the donors, approximately 300 Gb of sequence data and some 120 million unique TCR beta sequences from about 190 million T cells were reported. In a later analysis, previously published TCR beta repertoires from roughly 710 donors were re-analyzed and high-resolution HLA genotyping was added so that TCR occurrence patterns could be studied. The later analysis used no new phenotypic data to find candidate immune exposures, relying instead on TCR beta sequences and their occurrence across donors. To predict cytomegalovirus infection status, the study brought together high-throughput TCR immunosequencing, statistical association of individual TCRs with disease status, and machine learning. Donor age, sex, ethnicity and CMV serostatus were compiled alongside the repertoire data. Across approximately 400 genotyped donors of the cohort, an average of about 240,000 unique TCR beta nucleotide sequences per donor were sequenced, and 15% to 20% of those sequences were non-productive. Class I and class II HLA loci were covered by the typing at four-digit resolution. The study used immunosequencing to profile the T cell repertoires of approximately 630 subjects and linked those repertoires to cytomegalovirus serostatus. The study was designed to test whether signatures of past pathogen exposure could be identified by cataloging public T cell receptors. Every discovery cohort repertoire had been produced on one sequencing platform. Five DR-DQ haplotypes were treated as single units for association and clustering because of strong linkage in the cohort. In an earlier analysis of roughly 600 of the donors, high-throughput TCR beta sequencing was used to judge whether each TCR beta V gene segment behaved as functional or pseudogenic. Along with the roughly 700-subject first cohort, a separate validation cohort of over a hundred different subjects was used. An early release that covered more than 550 HLA-typed donors contained about 290 gigabases of sequencing data and 65 million to 100 million unique TCR sequences. Genome-wide SNP genotypes for about 65% of the 666 donors were used in a later genetic analysis, which treated that subset as a discovery cohort. The genetic ancestry cluster associated with self-reported Caucasian donors included over 65% of the 300 to 450 genotyped donors. The number of donors typed differed by locus, with roughly 629-640 for A, B, C, DRB1 and DQB1, over 500 for DQA1, under 610 for DPA1, and over 400 for DPB1. The full study reports these points: Because HLA typing was missing for some donors at each locus, association tests included only the typed subset. At a false discovery rate of 0.05, a later analysis linked around 15,000 TCR beta sequences to specific HLA alleles. The presence/absence analyses assumed that sequencing depth was roughly uniform across donors, and that assumption may not be true. Roughly 17 rarely observed V segments, including chromosome 9 orphons, were excluded from the earlier analysis of 550 to 700 of the donors because counts were too low. A further reported finding was that TCR beta sequences accurately predicted the HLA-A and HLA-B alleles for most subjects in the first cohort. Cytomegalovirus status was reported to be diagnosed by the classifier with high specificity and sensitivity in both the original and validation cohorts. According to a later analysis, most CMV-associated TCR beta chains appeared to be HLA-restricted, and the HLA associations seemed to be driven largely by CMV exposure. This cohort had only TCR beta chains sequenced, and the lack of alpha or paired-chain data limited which features could be detected. According to the authors, the approach could potentially be generalized to other disease states and immunological phenotypes. In a later analysis, the rate of TCR association differed among HLA loci, with DRB1 alleles having the most associated TCRs and HLA-C alleles having the fewest. In the study, roughly 160 TCR beta chains were listed as associated with cytomegalovirus. Linkage disequilibrium might explain the correlated functional status among segregating V segments, but an unknown experimental factor could not be ruled out. In an earlier analysis of 587 of the donors, most TCR beta V segments appeared in productive rearrangements about 87% or about 30% of the time, broadly matching IMGT annotations. Three of the identified cytomegalovirus-associated TCR beta chains were confirmed in vitro to be specific for cytomegalovirus antigens. A cluster of highly shared sequence variants was judged likely to represent a technical artifact of the sequencing pipeline. V-gene and J-gene trimming of TCR beta chains was associated with a missense DCLRE1C variant in a later genetic analysis, and the association was replicated in an independent cohort. While some public TCRs were present in many individuals, most TCR sequences turned up only very rarely across donors. Compared with the roughly 700-donor mean, donors in an Asian-associated ancestry cluster had fewer N-insertions in productive TCRs, according to a later genetic analysis. In a later analysis, HLA-associated TCR beta chains showed more clonal expansion and lower generation probabilities than non-associated chains that were equally common. According to a later analysis, parvovirus B19, influenza, CMV and Epstein-Barr virus appeared linked to several top co-occurrence clusters. Immune exposure information for the cohort was limited to CMV serostatus. When HLA alleles, especially DR and DQ, strongly co-occurred, attributing TCR associations to individual alleles was difficult. Some IMGT-functional V segments, including TRBV6-2 and TRBV6-3, could not be told apart with the 87-base-pair reads, so those segments were excluded.

In total, 500 to 700 healthy bone marrow donors made up the cohort. At the time of sampling, every cohort member was nominally healthy, though immune exposures that went unrecorded were likely present. The donor tested CMV seronegative and was one of the 352 seronegative cohort members. Every donor gave a peripheral blood sample, and the peripheral blood mononuclear cells from that sample were used for TCR beta sequencing. The Qiagen DNeasy Blood Extraction Kit was used to extract genomic DNA from the blood cell samples. Details on this clone: Its recognized antigen is unknown. No base qualities exist here, and no much larger clone lies one base off it.

At the junction V is shortened by 6 bases and J by 1 base, with 13 bases in between. CDR1 and CDR2 were assigned from the germline V gene (reference sequence) as SGHKS and YYEKEE. Its CDR3 holds 14 amino acids, cysteine through phenylalanine. Of all the DNA, just the CDR3 is kept, 42 bases in frame from base 1. The method behind the library was the immunoSEQ multiplex PCR assay. A mixture of 60 forward primers for TCR Vbeta segments and 13 reverse primers for TCR Jbeta segments was used in the multiplex PCR. The CDR3 region of rearranged TCR beta genes was amplified from genomic DNA by a multiplex PCR assay. The Illumina HiSeq System was used to sequence the amplified TCR beta libraries as 87-base-pair reads. Under the source paper's analysis protocol: Across the 500 to 850 repertoires, a later analysis counted roughly 84 million unique TCR beta chains, some 11 million of which were shared by at least two donors. Raw reads were error-corrected and collapsed into unique sequences by a nearest-neighbor algorithm in which closely related sequences were merged to remove PCR and sequencing errors. V, D and J gene segments were assigned by aligning CDR3 sequences to IMGT reference sequences. Each retained sequence needed at least a six-nucleotide match to both a V gene segment and a J gene segment. Rearrangements were classified as productive when the CDR3 lacked stop codons and remained in frame with V and J, and all other rearrangements were classified as non-productive. CDR3 was defined according to IMGT convention as the region running from the second conserved V-encoded cysteine to the conserved J-encoded phenylalanine. In an earlier analysis of around 600 of the donors, sequences lacking an unambiguous match to a single V gene segment were excluded. In an earlier analysis of 450 to 700 of the donors, V segments were called functional above 56.7% productive rearrangements and were called segregating when the between-donor standard deviation exceeded 5%. A statistical classification framework was developed to diagnose cytomegalovirus status using the catalog of TCR beta chain sequences. V and J gene assignment, in a later analysis, came from comparing TCR nucleotide sequences with IMGT/GENE-DB human TR gene sequences. The TCRdist pipeline was used in a later analysis to assign CDR3 sequences and most-parsimonious VDJ recombination scenarios. In a later analysis, each TCR beta chain was defined by its CDR3 amino acid sequence together with its V-gene family, and reads lacking a unique V-gene family were excluded. As a way to deal with suspected cross-contamination and a sequencing artifact, a later analysis dropped roughly 600 nucleotide sequences that were highly shared and had low generation probability. For each public chain, a later analysis derived a clonal expansion index from normalized ranks of inferred template counts within each repertoire. In a later analysis, generation probabilities were computed using a VDJ recombination model fitted to out-of-frame rearrangements, and the results were checked against IGoR. A later analysis scored TCR-TCR, TCR-HLA and TCR-CMV co-occurrence with hypergeometric tests, applying a repertoire-size bias correction to TCR pairs. To estimate false discovery rates, a later analysis permuted the HLA or CMV assignments 20 times. In a later analysis, co-occurring TCRs were grouped using DBSCAN, with TCRdist sequence similarity added in when clustering inside HLA-allele-positive subsets. Co-occurrence clustering excluded repertoires with fewer than 30,000 or more than 120,000 public chains, plus five with anomalous nucleotide sharing. TCRdb's version of the immuneACCESS table is confined to in-frame rearrangements and falls short of the full clone set. An unresolved V gene accounts for under half of the shortfall where checked; the remainder is of unknown origin. D and trimming come from the DNA, and the V and J calls and clone size come from that table. For this sample there are roughly 100,000 clones; around 72% appear just once. The top ten clones comprise around 2.1% of the sample.

The TCR comes from a man in his thirties or forties in good health and CMV-seronegative. The sample taken for sequencing was PBMCs. The chain is made from TRBV5-5 and TRBJ2-5, with no D gene named confidently. The DNA sequence is TGTGCCAGCACCCCCTCGGAGCGCCAAGAGACCCAGTACTTC. Its protein is CASTPSERQETQYF.